This T cell receptor (beta chain) is from a study of shared clonotypes between healthy human individuals. In regard to this clone: Its antigen is not identified.

The CDR3 covers 16 residues. Germline trimming cut 0 bases from V and 9 bases from J; bases unmatched to any gene: 6. CDR1 SGDLS and CDR2 YYNGEE come from the germline V gene. Per the original data handling: Junction-only sequences produced by ImmunoSEQ had no quality scores, so filtering differed. Some clones are missing from TCRdb's copy, which holds only in-frame ones; the method was immunoSEQ multiplex PCR. That table supplies the V and J calls and clone size; D and trimming were determined from the DNA. The sample contains over 2 million clones, roughly 96% of which appear only once. Findings of the study overall: Collection of samples was limited to blood; tissue repertoires likely differ.

The sample comprised naive CD4+ T cells sorted from blood. Subset defined: CD45RA+ positively selected. J is TRBJ2-1 and V is TRBV9, with 13 bases identical to TRBD2. The source of this sequence is a man between 18 and 29 years old in good health. Here the CDR3 DNA reads TGTGCCAGCAGCGTAGTGACTAGCGGGGGGTCTGGTGAGCAGTTCTTC. Its protein is CASSVVTSGGSGEQFF.